This TCR beta chain was captured by sequencing in a study of T cell repertoires and Cas9 in healthy adults. In the study overall: SpCas9-reactive CD4 and CD8 T cells were characterized for potency, cytotoxicity and lineage. Points from the study as a whole: SpCas9-reactive effector T cells were reportedly restrained in vitro by SpCas9-reactive regulatory T cells.

Using immunoSEQ multiplex PCR, the repertoire was profiled, and TCRdb retains in-frame clones only, with some absent. This sample has some 14,000 clones, with around 90% found just once. Concerning this clone: The antigen remains unidentified.

V lost 5 bases, J lost 0 bases, and 16 bases lay in between. The CDR3 consists of 17 residues. The germline V gene has CDR1 LNHDA and CDR2 SQIVND (reference sequence). J is TRBJ1-4 and V is TRBV19; a possible D gene is TRBD1 (5 bases). Sequencing input: Tregs (CD4+, CD25+, CD127-, CD137-, CD154-) from PBMCs; culture status not recorded. The TCR originated in a human donor in good health. The CDR3 protein is CASSPGLLIATNEKLFF. The DNA for the CDR3 is TGTGCCAGTAGTCCGGGACTCCTGATTGCAACTAATGAAAAACTGTTTTTT.